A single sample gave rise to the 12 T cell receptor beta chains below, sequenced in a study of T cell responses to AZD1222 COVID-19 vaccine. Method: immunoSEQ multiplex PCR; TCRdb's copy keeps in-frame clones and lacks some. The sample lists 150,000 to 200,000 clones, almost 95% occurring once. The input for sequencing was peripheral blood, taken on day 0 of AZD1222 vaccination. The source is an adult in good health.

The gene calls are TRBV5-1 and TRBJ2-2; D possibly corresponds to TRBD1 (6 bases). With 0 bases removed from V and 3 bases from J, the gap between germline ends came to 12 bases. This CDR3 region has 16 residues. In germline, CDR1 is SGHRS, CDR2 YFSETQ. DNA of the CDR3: TGCGCCAGCAGCTTGGGCATACAGGGTGACACCGGGGAGCTGTTTTTT. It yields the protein CASSLGIQGDTGELFF.

Here the CDR3 DNA reads TGTGCCAGCAGCGTAGGAGGTCGATACACAGATACGCAGTATTTT. Its translation: CASSVGGRYTDTQYF. This chain connects TRBV9 to TRBJ2-3; D remains ambiguous. Trimming took off 0 bases at V and 2 bases at J, with 10 bases between the two ends. From germline, CDR1 is SGDLS and CDR2 YYNGEE. This CDR3 comprises 15 residues.

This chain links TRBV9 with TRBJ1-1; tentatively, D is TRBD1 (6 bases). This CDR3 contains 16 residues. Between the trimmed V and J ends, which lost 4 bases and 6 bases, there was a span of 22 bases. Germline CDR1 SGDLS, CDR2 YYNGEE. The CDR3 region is CASSPDRGRGRAEAFF. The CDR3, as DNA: TGTGCCAGCAGCCCGGACAGAGGGCGGGGGAGAGCTGAAGCTTTCTTT.

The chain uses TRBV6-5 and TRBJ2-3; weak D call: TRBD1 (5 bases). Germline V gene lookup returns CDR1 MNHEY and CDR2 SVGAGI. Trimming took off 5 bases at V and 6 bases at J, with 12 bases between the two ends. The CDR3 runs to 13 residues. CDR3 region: CASSPAGRDTQYF. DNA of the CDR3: TGTGCCAGCAGTCCGGCAGGGCGGGATACGCAGTATTTT.

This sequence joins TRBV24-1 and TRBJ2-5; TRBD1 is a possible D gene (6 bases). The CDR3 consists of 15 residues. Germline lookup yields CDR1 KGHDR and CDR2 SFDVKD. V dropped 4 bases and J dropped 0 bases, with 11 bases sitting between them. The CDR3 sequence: CATSDPDRYQETQYF. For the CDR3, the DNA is TGTGCCACCAGTGACCCTGACAGGTACCAAGAGACCCAGTACTTC.

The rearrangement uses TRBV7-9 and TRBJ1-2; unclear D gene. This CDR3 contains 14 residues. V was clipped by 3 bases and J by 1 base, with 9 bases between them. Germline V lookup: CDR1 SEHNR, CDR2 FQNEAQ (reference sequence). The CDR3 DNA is TGTGCCAGCAGCTTTGAAGAGCTTAACTATGGCTACACCTTC. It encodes CASSFEELNYGYTF.

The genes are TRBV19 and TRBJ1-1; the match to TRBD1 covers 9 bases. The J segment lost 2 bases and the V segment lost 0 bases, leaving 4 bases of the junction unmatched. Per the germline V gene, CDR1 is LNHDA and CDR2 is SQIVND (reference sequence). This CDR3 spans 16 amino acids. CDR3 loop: CASSIDRTGVNTEAFF. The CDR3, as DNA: TGTGCCAGTAGTATAGATAGGACAGGGGTAAACACTGAAGCTTTCTTT.

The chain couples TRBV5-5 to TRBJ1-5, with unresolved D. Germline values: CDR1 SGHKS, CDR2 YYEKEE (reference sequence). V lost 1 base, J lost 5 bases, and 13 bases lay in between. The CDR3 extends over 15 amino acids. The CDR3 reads CASSLSTSNYQPQHF. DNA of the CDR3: TGTGCCAGCAGCTTGAGTACATCGAACTATCAGCCCCAGCATTTT.

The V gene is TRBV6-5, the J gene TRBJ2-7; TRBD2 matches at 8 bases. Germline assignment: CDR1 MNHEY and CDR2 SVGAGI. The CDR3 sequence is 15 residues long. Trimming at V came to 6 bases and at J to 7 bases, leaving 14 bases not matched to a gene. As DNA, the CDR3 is TGTGCCAGCAGCGCTAGCGGGTCTACTACTAGTGAGCAGTACTTC. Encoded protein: CASSASGSTTSEQYF.

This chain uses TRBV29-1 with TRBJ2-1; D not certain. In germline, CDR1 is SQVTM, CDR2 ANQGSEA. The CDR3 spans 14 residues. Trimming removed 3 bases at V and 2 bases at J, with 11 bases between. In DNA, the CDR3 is TGCAGCGTTGAGAGTGGCACAGCCTACAATGAGCAGTTCTTC. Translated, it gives CSVESGTAYNEQFF.

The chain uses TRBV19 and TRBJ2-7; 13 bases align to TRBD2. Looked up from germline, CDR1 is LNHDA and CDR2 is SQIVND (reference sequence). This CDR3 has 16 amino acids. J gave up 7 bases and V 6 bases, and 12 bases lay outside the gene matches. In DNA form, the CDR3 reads TGTGCCAGTAGGGAACACGGGACTAGCGGGAAGGGGGAGCAGTACTTC. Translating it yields CASREHGTSGKGEQYF.

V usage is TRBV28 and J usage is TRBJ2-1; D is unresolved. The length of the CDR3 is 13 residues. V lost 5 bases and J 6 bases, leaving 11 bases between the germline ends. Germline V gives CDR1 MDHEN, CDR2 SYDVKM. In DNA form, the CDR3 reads TGTGCCAGCAGTCCCTCCCTTGTCAATGAGCAGTTCTTC. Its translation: CASSPSLVNEQFF. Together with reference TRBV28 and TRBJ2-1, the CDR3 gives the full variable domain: DVKVTQSSRYLVKRTGEKVFLECVQDMDHENMFWYRQDPGLGLRLIYFSYDVKMKEKGDIPEGYSVSREKKERFSLILESASTNQTSMYLCASSPSLVNEQFFGPGTRLTVL.